This T cell receptor (beta chain) was identified in a study of blood T cell repertoires in COVID-19. Germline CDR1 reads MNHEY; CDR2 reads SMNVEV (reference sequence). The CDR3 loop spans 13 amino acids. V lost 3 bases, J lost 7 bases, and 7 bases lay in between. Clones were sequenced by immunoSEQ multiplex PCR, and TCRdb holds only the in-frame ones, with some missing. The top ten hold roughly 20% of the sample, which has around 30,000 clones, about 92% seen once. The receptor's source is an elderly man with acute or convalescent COVID-19. Sequencing used peripheral blood. V usage is TRBV27 and J usage is TRBJ1-6; D may be TRBD1 (5 bases). The CDR3 DNA reads as TGTGCCAGCAGTTTTCGACAGAATTCACCCCTCCACTTT. Translation gives CASSFRQNSPLHF.